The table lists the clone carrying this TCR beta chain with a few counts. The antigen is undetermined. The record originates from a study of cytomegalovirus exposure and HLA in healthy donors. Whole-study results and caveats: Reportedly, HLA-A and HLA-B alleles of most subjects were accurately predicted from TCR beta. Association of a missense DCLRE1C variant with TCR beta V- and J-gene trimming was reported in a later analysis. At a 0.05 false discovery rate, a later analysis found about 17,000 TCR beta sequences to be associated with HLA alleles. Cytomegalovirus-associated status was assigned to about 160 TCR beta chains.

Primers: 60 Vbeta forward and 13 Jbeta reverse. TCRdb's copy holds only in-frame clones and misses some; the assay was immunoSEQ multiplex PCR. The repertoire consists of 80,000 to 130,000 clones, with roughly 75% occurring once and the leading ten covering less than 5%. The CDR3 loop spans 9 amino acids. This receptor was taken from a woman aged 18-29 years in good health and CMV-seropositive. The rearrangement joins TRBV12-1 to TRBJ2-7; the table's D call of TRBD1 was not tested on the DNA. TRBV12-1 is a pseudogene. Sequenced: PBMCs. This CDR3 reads CASSFPNHF. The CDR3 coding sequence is TGTGCCAGCAGCTTTCCCAATCACTTC.